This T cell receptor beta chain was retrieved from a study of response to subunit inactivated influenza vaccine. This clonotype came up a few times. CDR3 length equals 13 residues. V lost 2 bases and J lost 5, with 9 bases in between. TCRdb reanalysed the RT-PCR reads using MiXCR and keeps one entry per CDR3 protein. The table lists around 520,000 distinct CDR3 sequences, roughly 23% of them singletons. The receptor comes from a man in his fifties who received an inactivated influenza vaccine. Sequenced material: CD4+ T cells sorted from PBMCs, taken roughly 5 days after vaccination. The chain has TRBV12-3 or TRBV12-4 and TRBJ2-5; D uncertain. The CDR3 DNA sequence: TGTGCCAGCAGTTTAATGGGGTCCGAGACCCAGTACTTC. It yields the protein CASSLMGSETQYF.